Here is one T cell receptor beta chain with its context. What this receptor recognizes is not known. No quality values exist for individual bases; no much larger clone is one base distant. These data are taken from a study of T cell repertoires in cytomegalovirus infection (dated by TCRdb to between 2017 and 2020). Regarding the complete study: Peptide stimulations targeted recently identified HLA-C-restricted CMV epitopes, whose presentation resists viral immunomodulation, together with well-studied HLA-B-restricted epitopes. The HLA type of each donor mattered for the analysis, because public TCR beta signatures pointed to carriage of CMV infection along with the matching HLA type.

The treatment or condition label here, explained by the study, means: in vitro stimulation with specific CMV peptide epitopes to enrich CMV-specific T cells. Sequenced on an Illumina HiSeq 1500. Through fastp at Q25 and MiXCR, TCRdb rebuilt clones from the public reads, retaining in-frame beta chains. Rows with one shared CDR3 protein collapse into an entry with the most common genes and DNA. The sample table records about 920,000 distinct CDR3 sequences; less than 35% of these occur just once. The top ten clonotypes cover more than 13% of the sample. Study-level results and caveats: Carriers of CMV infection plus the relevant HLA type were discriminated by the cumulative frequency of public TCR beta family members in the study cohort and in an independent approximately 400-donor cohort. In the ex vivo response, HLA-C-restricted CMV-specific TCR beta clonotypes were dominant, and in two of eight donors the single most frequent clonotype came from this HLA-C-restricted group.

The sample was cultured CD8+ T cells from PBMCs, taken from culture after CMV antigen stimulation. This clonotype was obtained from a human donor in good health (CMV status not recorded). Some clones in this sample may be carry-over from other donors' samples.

CDR3 region: CASSRSGAAYNEQFF. Here is the DNA: TGTGCCAGCAGTCGGAGCGGGGCTGCCTACAATGAGCAGTTCTTC. Recombination joined TRBV12-3 or TRBV12-4 with TRBJ2-1, with 7 middle bases fitting TRBD2. From V the trimming removes 5 bases and from J it removes 2 bases, while the gene matches leave 6 bases of the junction unaccounted for. Reading from cysteine to phenylalanine, the CDR3 counts 15 amino acids. Only the CDR3 region is kept as DNA, spanning 45 bases read in frame from base 1.